The sequence of this T cell receptor (beta chain) was determined in a study of T-cell reconstitution after alpha-beta-depleted transplantation in children. The CDR3 is 16 amino acids. V dropped 5 bases and J dropped 5 bases, with 21 bases sitting between them. The germline V gene has CDR1 SGHTA and CDR2 FQGNSA. A library of TCRbeta sequences, prepared with unique molecular identifiers, was generated. TCRdb used MiXCR to reprocess the PCR reads, holding one entry per CDR3 protein. This table has about 460,000 distinct CDR3 sequences, over 9.5% appearing once. The sequence derives from a female patient aged 2-10 years who had a stem cell transplant for aplastic anemia, so the T cells may come from the graft donor. Sequencing used PBMCs, mostly from graft donor cells, obtained 180 days after TCRalphabeta/CD19-depleted stem cell transplant. This chain connects TRBV7-2 to TRBJ2-5; D is ambiguous. The CDR3 protein is CASSLPRIVRKETQYF. The CDR3 DNA follows: TGTGCCAGCAGCCTTCCTCGGATTGTGCGAAAGGAGACCCAGTACTTC.